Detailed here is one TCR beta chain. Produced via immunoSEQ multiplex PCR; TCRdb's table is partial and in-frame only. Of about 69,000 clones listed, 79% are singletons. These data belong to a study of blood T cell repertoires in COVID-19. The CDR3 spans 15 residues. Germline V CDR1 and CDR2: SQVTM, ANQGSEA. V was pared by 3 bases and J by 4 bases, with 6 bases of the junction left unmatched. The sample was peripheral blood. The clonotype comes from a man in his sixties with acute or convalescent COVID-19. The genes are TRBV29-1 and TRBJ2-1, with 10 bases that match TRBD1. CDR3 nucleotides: TGCAGCGTTGATGGGGACAGGGGCGGATACAATGAGCAGTTCTTC. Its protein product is CSVDGDRGGYNEQFF.